Below are 29 T cell receptor beta chains sequenced from a single sample in a study of monozygotic twins with inflammatory bowel disease. TCRdb re-analyzed the 5' RACE reads; it lists each CDR3 protein once, without DNA. The listing records just over 300,000 distinct CDR3 sequences. The sequenced sample consisted of blood. All receptors come from a human donor with ulcerative colitis or Crohn's disease, or a healthy co-twin of an affected twin (not recorded which).

V usage is TRBV18 and J usage is TRBJ2-2. CDR3 length: 16 residues. The germline gives CDR1 KGHSH, CDR2 LQKENI. The CDR3: CASSVMSPTNTGELFF.

The chain combines TRBV24-1 with TRBJ2-3; TCRdb names TRBD1, which stays unverified in the absence of DNA. Germline V gene sequence: CDR1 KGHDR, CDR2 SFDVKD. CDR3 size: 13 residues. CDR3 amino acids: CATMAWATDTQYF.

The rearrangement links TRBV5-1 to TRBJ2-1; TCRdb returns TRBD2, unconfirmable since there is no DNA. CDR1 SGHRS and CDR2 YFSETQ come from the germline V gene. The CDR3 extends over 16 amino acids. The CDR3 reads CASSPTPTSDYNEQFF. Combining the CDR3 with reference TRBV5-1 and TRBJ2-1 gives the whole variable domain KAGVTQTPRYLIKTRGQQVTLSCSPISGHRSVSWYQQTPGQGLQFLFEYFSETQRNKGNFPGRFSGRQFSNSRSEMNVSTLELGDSALYLCASSPTPTSDYNEQFFGPGTRLTVL.

The chain combines TRBV18 with TRBJ2-3; TCRdb picks TRBD1, but there is no DNA to check that call. The germline gives CDR1 KGHSH, CDR2 LQKENI. This CDR3 spans 16 amino acids. Here the CDR3 reads CASSPPTGVSSDTQYF.

The chain recombines TRBV7-9 with TRBJ2-7; there is no DNA to check the TCRdb D call of TRBD2. The germline V gene encodes CDR1 SEHNR and CDR2 FQNEAQ (reference sequence). CDR3 length: 14 amino acids. The CDR3 reads CASSFAAGYYEQYF.

J is TRBJ1-2 and V is TRBV7-9. CDR1 is SEHNR and CDR2 is FQNEAQ in the germline V gene (reference sequence). This CDR3 has 14 amino acids. This chain's CDR3 is CASSLLGANYGYTF.

This sequence joins TRBV13 and TRBJ2-4. Germline values: CDR1 PRHDT, CDR2 FYEKMQ (reference sequence). The CDR3 has 13 residues. CDR3 amino acids: CASSLGLENIQYF. Full variable domain (rest looked up from reference TRBV13 and TRBJ2-4): AAGVIQSPRHLIKEKRETATLKCYPIPRHDTVYWYQQGPGQDPQFLISFYEKMQSDKGSIPDRFSAQQFSDYHSELNMSSLELGDSALYFCASSLGLENIQYFGAGTRLSVL.

This sequence joins TRBV30 and TRBJ1-5; as DNA is missing, the TRBD1 call by TCRdb cannot be tested. The length of the CDR3 is 15 residues. CDR1 GTSNPN and CDR2 SVGIG come from the germline V gene (reference sequence). The CDR3 reads CAWSNGAGGHQPQHF.

The chain uses TRBV5-4 and TRBJ2-1; absent DNA, TCRdb's TRBD2 call cannot be checked. The CDR3 extends over 15 amino acids. From germline, CDR1 is SGHNT and CDR2 YYREEE (reference sequence). The CDR3 loop reads CASSFRSGGYNEQFF.

V and J are TRBV14 and TRBJ1-1; TCRdb reports TRBD1, a call that lacks DNA to check it against. Germline CDR1 and CDR2: SGHDN and FVKESK. This CDR3 has 17 amino acids. The CDR3 spells CASSQDGSQGWGHEAFF. Together with reference TRBV14 and TRBJ1-1, the CDR3 gives the full variable domain: EAGVTQFPSHSVIEKGQTVTLRCDPISGHDNLYWYRRVMGKEIKFLLHFVKESKQDESGMPNNRFLAERTGGTYSTLKVQPAELEDSGVYFCASSQDGSQGWGHEAFFGQGTRLTVV.

This rearrangement joins TRBV24-1 to TRBJ2-1; as DNA is missing, the TRBD2 call by TCRdb cannot be tested. The germline gives CDR1 KGHDR, CDR2 SFDVKD. The CDR3 totals 12 residues. CDR3 loop: CATSNGPREQFF.

The chain uses TRBV7-2 and TRBJ1-6; absent DNA, TCRdb's TRBD1 call cannot be checked. The CDR3 totals 15 residues. Germline-derived CDR1 and CDR2 are SGHTA and FQGNSA. This chain's CDR3 is CASSYRTGGNSPLHF.

The V call is TRBV12-3 or TRBV12-4, the J call TRBJ1-2. This CDR3 is 12 amino acids long. The CDR3: CASSFVNYGYTF.

This chain joins TRBV29-1 and TRBJ2-1; absent DNA, TCRdb's TRBD1 call cannot be checked. This CDR3 region has 12 residues. Germline loops: CDR1 SQVTM, CDR2 ANQGSEA. Here the CDR3 reads CSVDGTVTGQFF.

The V gene is TRBV20-1, the J gene TRBJ2-2; TCRdb gives TRBD2 as the D gene, but with no DNA this cannot be confirmed. Germline loops: CDR1 DFQATT, CDR2 SNEGSKA (reference sequence). The CDR3 runs 15 residues. CDR3 sequence reads: CSAVAGGPGTGELFF.

V gene TRBV28 combines with J gene TRBJ2-3; TCRdb names TRBD2, which stays unverified in the absence of DNA. The CDR3 runs to 16 residues. CDR1 MDHEN and CDR2 SYDVKM come from the germline V gene. This chain's CDR3 is CASPPSREGLGDTQYF. Full variable domain (remainder filled in from reference TRBV28 and TRBJ2-3): DVKVTQSSRYLVKRTGEKVFLECVQDMDHENMFWYRQDPGLGLRLIYFSYDVKMKEKGDIPEGYSVSREKKERFSLILESASTNQTSMYLCASPPSREGLGDTQYFGPGTRLTVL.

The chain joins TRBV6-5 to TRBJ1-5. The length of the CDR3 is 13 residues. Germline V gene lookup returns CDR1 MNHEY and CDR2 SVGAGI. The CDR3 reads CASSPSWDRPQHF.

This chain links TRBV11-2 with TRBJ2-1; checking the TCRdb D call of TRBD2 is not possible without DNA. The CDR3 length is 12 residues. The germline CDR1 and CDR2 sequences are SGHAT and FQNNGV. The chain's CDR3 is CASEGGVNEQFF.

V usage is TRBV12-3 or TRBV12-4 and J usage is TRBJ2-4; TCRdb gives TRBD1 as the D gene, but with no DNA this cannot be confirmed. The CDR3 loop spans 13 amino acids. CDR3 residues: CASSPIGGNIQYF.

The chain combines TRBV5-6 with TRBJ1-2; TCRdb lists TRBD1, though no DNA is available to test this call. The CDR3 has 17 amino acids. Germline V gives CDR1 SGHDT, CDR2 YYEEEE. The CDR3 here is CASSPLTGTGGNYGYTF.

This chain joins TRBV11-3 and TRBJ2-7; TCRdb gives TRBD1 as the D gene, but with no DNA this cannot be confirmed. Per germline, CDR1 SGHNT and CDR2 YENEEA. The CDR3 has 15 residues. Here the CDR3 reads CASSFDSQGRGEQYF.

The V call is TRBV5-1, the J call TRBJ2-7; the D gene TCRdb calls, TRBD1, cannot be checked with no DNA. The CDR3 has 14 residues. Germline V gives CDR1 SGHRS, CDR2 YFSETQ. This CDR3 reads CASSLASVGGEQYF. The complete variable domain, with remaining parts taken from reference TRBV5-1 and TRBJ2-7, reads KAGVTQTPRYLIKTRGQQVTLSCSPISGHRSVSWYQQTPGQGLQFLFEYFSETQRNKGNFPGRFSGRQFSNSRSEMNVSTLELGDSALYLCASSLASVGGEQYFGPGTRLTVT.

The CDR3 sequence is CSATPGQGGFSETQYF. This chain links TRBV20-1 with TRBJ2-5; the D call from TCRdb, TRBD1, cannot be confirmed without DNA. The germline V gene has CDR1 DFQATT and CDR2 SNEGSKA (reference sequence). The CDR3 sequence is 16 residues long.

The J gene is TRBJ1-6, the V gene TRBV7-9. Germline V CDR1 and CDR2: SEHNR, FQNEAQ (reference sequence). This CDR3 spans 14 amino acids. The CDR3 reads CASAKVAYNSPLHF.

J is TRBJ2-5 and V is TRBV4-3. Germline assignment: CDR1 LGHNA and CDR2 YSLEER. This CDR3 comprises 14 residues. CDR3 loop: CASSQEVRTETQYF.

This chain uses TRBV4-3 with TRBJ2-4; the D gene TCRdb calls, TRBD1, cannot be checked with no DNA. From germline, CDR1 is LGHNA and CDR2 YSLEER. This CDR3 is built from 20 residues. CDR3 loop: CASSQEAAGGAVIDKNIQYF.

The chain uses TRBV5-5 and TRBJ1-2. The CDR3 spans 12 residues. The germline V gene encodes CDR1 SGHKS and CDR2 YYEKEE (reference sequence). CDR3 sequence reads: CASSPDSRGYTF.

The chain couples TRBV20-1 to TRBJ2-1. Germline CDR1 reads DFQATT; CDR2 reads SNEGSKA (reference sequence). This CDR3 spans 12 amino acids. This CDR3 reads CSASFWNNEQFF.

This chain uses TRBV7-2 with TRBJ2-7; TCRdb designates TRBD2, a call that cannot be tested without DNA. The CDR3 covers 14 residues. Germline loops: CDR1 SGHTA, CDR2 FQGNSA. The CDR3 loop is CASRGTSGVGEQYF.